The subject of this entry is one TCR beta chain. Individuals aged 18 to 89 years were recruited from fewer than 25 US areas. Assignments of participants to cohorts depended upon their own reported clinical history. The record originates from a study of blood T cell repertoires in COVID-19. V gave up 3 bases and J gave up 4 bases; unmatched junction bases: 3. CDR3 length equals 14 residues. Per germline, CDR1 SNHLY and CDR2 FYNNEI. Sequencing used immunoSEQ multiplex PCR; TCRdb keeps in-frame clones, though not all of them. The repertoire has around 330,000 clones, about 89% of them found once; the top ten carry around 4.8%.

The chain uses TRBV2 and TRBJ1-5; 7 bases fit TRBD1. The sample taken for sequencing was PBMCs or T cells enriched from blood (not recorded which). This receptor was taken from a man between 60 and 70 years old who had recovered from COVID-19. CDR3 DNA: TGTGCCAGCAGTGAGATACAGGGGAATCAGCCCCAGCATTTT. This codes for CASSEIQGNQPQHF.